What follows describes a single T cell receptor (beta chain). This entry belongs to a study of blood T cell repertoires in COVID-19. Background on the study: Sites in the United States, Italy and Spain provided acute and convalescent COVID-19 samples. In each case, the material was cDNA or gDNA derived from T cells, B-cell-depleted T cells, or PBMCs.

The CDR3 runs 13 residues. Looked up from germline, CDR1 is LNHDA and CDR2 is SQIVND (reference sequence). The V end lost 5 bases, the J end lost 3 bases, and 8 bases lay between the germline ends. Authors' processing steps: How many nucleated cells were present was estimated from reference gene primer amplification. Sequencing used immunoSEQ multiplex PCR; TCRdb keeps in-frame clones, though not all of them. The DNA gave D and trimming, while V, J and clone size come from that table. The data contain about 120,000 clones, approximately 85% of them singletons. The sequence came from a human donor in a cohort sampled during active COVID-19. The specimen was peripheral blood. The rearrangement joins TRBV19 to TRBJ2-1; no definite D call. In DNA, the CDR3 is TGTGCCAGTAGTGGGCAGGTCTACAATGAGCAGTTCTTC. Translated, it gives CASSGQVYNEQFF.